The sequence of this T cell receptor beta chain was determined in a study of massively parallel sequencing of T cell beta chains (dated by TCRdb to about 2009). With regard to the full study: Human TCR beta CDR3 diversity in peripheral blood was profiled using 5'-RACE, Illumina short-read sequencing and a dedicated short-read assembly strategy.

In the case of this clonotype: Its antigen target is currently unknown. Nothing much larger sits one base from this clone, and base qualities are not available.

The donor pool was composed of about 380 males and around 180 females, all aged roughly 18 to 40 years. From 150 to 200 liters of pooled peripheral blood, peripheral leukocyte polyA+ RNA was isolated. For starting material, the researchers used a commercial mRNA preparation made from normal human peripheral blood leukocytes pooled across under 600 individuals. Its CDR3 holds 12 amino acids, cysteine through phenylalanine. The sequence is cut down to CDR3 DNA, 36 bases in frame from base 1. The V and J ends are trimmed by 5 bases and 7 bases, leaving 9 bases between them. Reads for this sample came from an Illumina Genome Analyzer II. A RACE product of about 520 bp was obtained after two rounds of nested PCR with TRBC1/TRBC2-specific primers and was gel-purified. First-strand cDNA was made with a TRBC-specific primer plus a template-switching oligonucleotide, which provided a 5' anchor for RACE. The RACE amplicon was too long for direct short-read sequencing, so it was concatemerized by ligation and sheared by sonication. PAGE was used to isolate a size fraction of 100 to 300 bp, and that fraction then underwent shotgun sequencing on the Illumina platform. In separate sequencing runs on an Illumina GAII, 18.8 million 36-nt reads and 21.7 million 50-nt single-end reads were generated. From the authors' description of their analysis: Assembly of the pooled around 40 million reads was performed with iSSAKE using parameters -m 15, -o 2 and -r 0.7. De novo CDR3 beta assemblies were seeded by reads aligning to the ends of Ensembl TRBV gene predictions that carried unmatched junctional bases. Clonotype abundance was estimated from the count of matching assembled contigs rather than from raw read depth. Of the assembled clonotypes, approximately 2,000 (around 6%) were found to have in-frame stop codons and were removed, so that some 35,000 productive clonotypes were retained. Sanger sequencing of cloned RACE products gave hundreds of unique TCR sequences, and almost 70% of them were also found in the Illumina assembly. The raw public data were reprocessed by TCRdb itself: fastp quality trimming at Q25, MiXCR clonotype calling, in-frame beta chains only. Each CDR3 protein appears once, grouped with its most common genes and DNA. TCRdb's processing, not the study's, gives the V and J calls here. The sample includes 4,000 to 4,500 distinct CDR3 sequences, with roughly 37% observed a single time. The ten largest account for roughly 3% of the sample.

General study outcomes and caveats: Usage of TRBV genes spanned from under 0.013% for TRBV17 up to 24.6% for TRBV20-1, while TRBJ usage spanned from 1.6% for TRBJ2-6 up to about 17% for TRBJ2-1. Since the RNA was pooled from many donors, the results show population-average clonotype abundance and not the repertoire of any individual. A single sequence read supported most clonotypes (about two thirds of the roughly 30,000), and this single-read support could in principle inflate apparent diversity. The reported gene usage frequencies may have been skewed by preferential PCR amplification of some TRBV and TRBJ sequences. A unique TRBV gene could be assigned to only approximately 23,000 (approximately 70%) of the clonotypes. Across the 35,000 or so distinct clonotypes, single-copy clonotypes accounted for under 70% of clonotypes yet represented only around 20% of assemblies. Subsampling showed clonotype counts rising linearly with read number, indicating sequencing depth was far from saturation. CDR3 beta lengths ranging from 21 to 81 nucleotides were observed, with a peak at 45 nucleotides.

This sequence originates from a pool of human donors in good health; the sample was commercial RNA pooled from many donors. The receptor chain draws on TRBV12-3 or TRBV12-4 and TRBJ1-5; no D gene call is confident. The sequenced material came from commercial RNA from peripheral blood pooled from many donors. The bases read TGTGCCAGCAGTGCCTTTGGGCAGCCCCAGCATTTT. It translates as CASSAFGQPQHF.